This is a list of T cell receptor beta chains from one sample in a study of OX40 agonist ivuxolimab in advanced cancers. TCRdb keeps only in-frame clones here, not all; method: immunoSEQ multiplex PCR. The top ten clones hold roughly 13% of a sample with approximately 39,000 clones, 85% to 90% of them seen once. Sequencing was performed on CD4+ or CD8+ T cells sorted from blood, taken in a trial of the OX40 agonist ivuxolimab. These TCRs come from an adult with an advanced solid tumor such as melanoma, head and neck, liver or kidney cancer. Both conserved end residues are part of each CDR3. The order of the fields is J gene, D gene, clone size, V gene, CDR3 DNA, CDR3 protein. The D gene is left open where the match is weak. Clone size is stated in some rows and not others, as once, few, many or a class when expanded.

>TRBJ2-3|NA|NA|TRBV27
TGTGCCAGCAGTTTGCAATCTCGCACAGATACGCAGTATTTT
CASSLQSRTDTQYF
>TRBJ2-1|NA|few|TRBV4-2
TGTGCCAGCAGCGCCGATCCGGGCCGGGTCAATGAGCAGTTCTTC
CASSADPGRVNEQFF
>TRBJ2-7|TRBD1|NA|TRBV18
TGTGCCAGCTCACCGCTCAGACAGGGGTCCCACGAGCAGTACTTC
CASSPLRQGSHEQYF
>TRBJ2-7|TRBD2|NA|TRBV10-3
TGTGCCACTTGGGCGGGAGCCAGAAACGAGCAGTACTTC
CATWAGARNEQYF
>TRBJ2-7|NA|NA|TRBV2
TGTGCCAGCGGGCTAGGACCCTACGAGCAGTACTTC
CASGLGPYEQYF
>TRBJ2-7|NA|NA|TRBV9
TGTGCCAGCAGCATTGGAGTCGGGAGCACCTACGAGCAGTACTTC
CASSIGVGSTYEQYF
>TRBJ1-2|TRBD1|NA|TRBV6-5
TGTGCCAGCAGTTACGGGACAGACGGCTACACCTTC
CASSYGTDGYTF
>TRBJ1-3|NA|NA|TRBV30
TGTGCCTGGAGGTTCACCGACTCTGGAAACACCATATATTTT
CAWRFTDSGNTIYF
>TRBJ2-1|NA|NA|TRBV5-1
TGCGCCAGCAGCTTGGAGGGCTCGCTCGATGAGCAGTTCTTC
CASSLEGSLDEQFF
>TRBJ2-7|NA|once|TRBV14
TGTGCCAGCAGCCCGGGGGCTCGGTACGAGCAGTACTTC
CASSPGARYEQYF
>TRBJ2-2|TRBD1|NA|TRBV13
TGTGCCAGCAGTTATGAACAGGGGCGGAACACCGGGGAGCTGTTTTTT
CASSYEQGRNTGELFF
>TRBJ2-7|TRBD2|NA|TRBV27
TGTGCCAGCAGTTGGGGTTATGGGGGGGCCTACGAGCAGTACTTC
CASSWGYGGAYEQYF
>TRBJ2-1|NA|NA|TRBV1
TGCACCAGCAGCCAAGAGGCTCGAATTGGGAATTTTGAGCAGTTCTTC
CTSSQEARIGNFEQFF